One and the same sample provided the 28 T cell receptor beta chains below, sequenced in a study of T cells in women clearing cervical HPV infection. Clones were read by immunoSEQ multiplex PCR, and TCRdb kept only the in-frame ones, dropping some. This sample's clone table lists more than 20,000 clones. Material: blood buffy coat. These receptors came from a woman between 18 and 70 years old with a cervical HPV16 infection that either progressed to CIN3+ or cleared (not recorded which).

In the case of this clone: Read coverage stops 3 residues before the CDR3 terminus; the germline J gene supplies the remainder. This rearrangement joins TRBV20-1 to TRBJ2-7; TRBD1 might be the D (6 bases). V was shortened by 6 bases and J by 4 bases, with 10 bases between the two germline ends. The germline CDR1 and CDR2 sequences are DFQATT and SNEGSKA (reference sequence). The CDR3 covers 11 residues. The CDR3 spells CSAIDRYEQYF. CDR3 bases read: TGCAGTGCGATTGACAGGTACGAG.

Concerning this clone: The read stops 3 residues short of the end of the CDR3; the missing end is completed from the germline J gene. The chain carries TRBV5-6 and TRBJ2-7; maybe TRBD2 (6 bases). The CDR3 has 12 amino acids. CDR1 and CDR2 from the germline V gene are SGHDT and YYEEEE. V was pared by 0 bases and J by 6 bases, with 7 bases between. The sequenced CDR3 bases are TGTGCCAGCAGCTTGGAAGCGGGCGAG. It codes for CASSLEAGE. The whole CDR3 sequence is CASSLEAGEQYF.

In terms of frequency, this clone is medium-sized. The read falls 3 residues short of the CDR3 end, and the missing part is taken from the germline J gene. The chain couples TRBV11-3 to TRBJ2-3, with 10 bases that match TRBD1. The CDR3 totals 15 residues. From germline, CDR1 is SGHNT and CDR2 YENEEA. Trimming cost V 6 bases and J 5 bases; bases outside gene matches: 8. The CDR3 loop is CASSKRQGAIDTQYF. The DNA read from the CDR3 is TGTGCCAGCAGTAAAAGACAGGGGGCCATAGATACG.

Concerning this clone itself: The sequenced fragment ends 3 residues before the CDR3 boundary, so the rest is inferred from the germline J gene. The chain combines TRBV2 with TRBJ1-2; the D gene is possibly TRBD1 (6 bases). Trimming pared 9 bases from V and 5 bases from J, leaving 19 bases between. This CDR3 comprises 14 residues. Germline V gene data show CDR1 as SNHLY and CDR2 as FYNNEI. The CDR3 DNA, read in part, is TGTGCCAGATGGAACAGGGAGCTCGGGTATGGC. Protein sequence: CARWNRELGYG. The full CDR3 reads CARWNRELGYGYTF.

Note on this clone: The read gets to within 3 residues of the CDR3 end, and the germline J gene fills in the rest. The rearrangement joins TRBV5-1 to TRBJ2-2, with TRBD1 matching 7 bases. Germline V gene data show CDR1 as SGHRS and CDR2 as YFSETQ. This CDR3 is built from 15 residues. CDR3 DNA (partial): TGCGCCAGCAGCTCTACGACAGGGAGTAATTCACCG. Amino acids: CASSSTTGSNSP. The full CDR3 sequence reads CASSSTTGSNSPLFF.

As regards this clone: Coverage ceases 3 residues before the CDR3 finishes, and the germline J gene fills in the end. The chain joins TRBV18 to TRBJ1-1, with a possible D match to TRBD1 (5 bases). The V end lost 3 bases, the J end lost 5 bases, and 13 bases lay between the germline ends. Germline assignment: CDR1 KGHSH and CDR2 LQKENI. This CDR3 region has 14 residues. The DNA read from the CDR3 is TGTGCCAGCTCACCCCGGGGGGAGGGGACTGAA. It encodes CASSPRGEGTE. The whole CDR3 sequence reads CASSPRGEGTEAFF. Complete variable domain (other parts from reference TRBV18 and TRBJ1-1): NAGVMQNPRHLVRRRGQEARLRCSPMKGHSHVYWYRQLPEEGLKFMVYLQKENIIDESGMPKERFSAEFPKEGPSILRIQQVVRGDSAAYFCASSPRGEGTEAFFGQGTRLTVV.

As to this clone: From the germline J gene comes the end of the CDR3, since the read stops 3 residues before it. The V and J genes are TRBV10-2 and TRBJ2-5; D not resolved. Trimming left V 2 bases short and J 1 base short, with 8 bases between. CDR1 and CDR2 from the germline V gene are WSHSY and SAAADI. This CDR3 is built from 14 residues. The sequenced part of the CDR3 DNA is TGCGCCAGCAGTGAGAGTGACACCCAAGAGACC. Its translation is CASSESDTQET. The whole CDR3 protein is CASSESDTQETQYF.

Comment on this clone: The CDR3 extends 3 residues past the end of the read, so its final part is completed from the germline J gene. The chain combines TRBV4-1 with TRBJ2-6; TRBD2 is a possible D gene (5 bases). The CDR3 is 17 residues long. The germline V gene has CDR1 MGHRA and CDR2 YSYEKL. With 5 bases removed from V and 0 bases from J, the gap between germline ends came to 14 bases. This chain's CDR3 is CASSSLGLDSGANVLTF. The sequenced part of the CDR3 DNA is TGCGCCAGCAGCTCACTCGGACTGGACTCTGGGGCCAACGTC.

Comments on this clone: The read halts 3 residues ahead of the CDR3 end, with the missing end drawn from the germline J gene. The V and J genes are TRBV7-9 and TRBJ1-2; possibly TRBD1 for D (5 bases). The CDR3 has 14 residues. Germline V CDR1 and CDR2: SEHNR, FQNEAQ (reference sequence). Trimming took off 1 base at V and 7 bases at J, with 13 bases between the two ends. The sequenced part of the CDR3 DNA is TGTGCCAGCAGCTTAGACAGGTTTCTTAGTGGC. This gives the protein CASSLDRFLSG. The complete CDR3 sequence is CASSLDRFLSGYTF. Using reference TRBV7-9 and TRBJ1-2 for the parts outside the CDR3, the full variable domain is DTGVSQNPRHKITKRGQNVTFRCDPISEHNRLYWYRQTLGQGPEFLTYFQNEAQLEKSRLLSDRFSAERPKGSFSTLEIQRTEQGDSAMYLCASSLDRFLSGYTFGSGTRLTVV.

In regard to this clone: Sequencing ends 3 residues short of the CDR3 end; the germline J gene provides the rest. Other DNA sequences of this sample code for an identical CDR3. The chain combines TRBV20-1 with TRBJ2-5; 7 nucleotides align to TRBD2. The CDR3 runs to 16 residues. CDR1 and CDR2 from the germline V gene are DFQATT and SNEGSKA (reference sequence). Losses at the gene ends were 1 base for V and 2 bases for J; bases not matched to a gene: 10. The CDR3 bases that were read are TGCAGTGCTAGAGGTTACGGCGGGGGTAAACAAGAGACC. This codes for CSARGYGGGKQET. The whole CDR3 sequence reads CSARGYGGGKQETQYF.

To note about this clone: The observed sequence ends 3 residues before the CDR3 terminus, with the missing tail filled in from the germline J gene. The chain employs TRBV20-1 and TRBJ2-3, with 8 bases identical to TRBD2. CDR1 and CDR2 from the germline V gene are DFQATT and SNEGSKA (reference sequence). J was trimmed by 4 bases and V by 3 bases; bases with no gene match: 9. The CDR3 sequence is 15 residues long. The CDR3 reads CSASPLAGHPDTQYF. The sequenced part of the CDR3 DNA is TGCAGTGCTAGTCCCCTAGCGGGCCATCCAGATACG.

A note on this clone: The sequenced fragment ends 3 residues before the CDR3 boundary, so the rest is inferred from the germline J gene. The chain combines TRBV19 with TRBJ2-3; 10 bases map to TRBD1. The V segment lost 3 bases and the J segment 4 bases; nucleotides outside the gene matches: 4. This CDR3 spans 15 amino acids. Germline V gene sequence: CDR1 LNHDA, CDR2 SQIVND (reference sequence). The CDR3: CASSIFGQGADTQYF. The sequenced part of the CDR3 DNA is TGTGCCAGTAGTATCTTCGGACAGGGGGCAGATACG.

In the case of this clone: The read falls 3 residues short of the CDR3 end, and the missing part is taken from the germline J gene. The chain uses TRBV20-1 and TRBJ1-5, with a tentative D call TRBD1 (5 bases). The CDR3 is 14 residues long. V was clipped by 4 bases and J by 0 bases, with 10 bases between them. Germline lookup yields CDR1 DFQATT and CDR2 SNEGSKA (reference sequence). CDR3 DNA, as far as it was read: TGCAGTGCTACGACAGCCTATAGCAATCAGCCC. This translates into CSATTAYSNQP. The whole CDR3 region reads CSATTAYSNQPQHF.

This clone counts as medium-sized by frequency. The read gets to within 3 residues of the CDR3 end, and the germline J gene fills in the rest. The chain combines TRBV20-1 with TRBJ1-4, with 11 bases fitting TRBD1. The germline CDR1 and CDR2 sequences are DFQATT and SNEGSKA (reference sequence). This CDR3 has 16 amino acids. Trimming took 0 bases from V and 7 from J; bases not matched to a gene: 7. The CDR3 DNA, read in part, is TGCAGTGCTAGAGATTTTATTGGGACAGGGGGTGAAAAA. It encodes CSARDFIGTGGEK. The whole CDR3 is CSARDFIGTGGEKLFF.

Details on this clone: The read ends 3 residues shy of where the CDR3 ends; the end is completed using the germline J gene. The chain employs TRBV2 and TRBJ1-1, with 7 bases identical to TRBD1. This CDR3 is built from 14 residues. The germline CDR1 and CDR2 sequences are SNHLY and FYNNEI. V trimming: 4 bases; J trimming: 2 bases; junction bases outside the gene matches: 4. The sequenced part of the CDR3 DNA is TGTGCCAGCAGTGGGTACAGGGGTAACACTGAA. Translated: CASSGYRGNTE. The CDR3 in full is CASSGYRGNTEAFF.

Remarks on this clone: Read coverage stops 3 residues before the CDR3 terminus; the germline J gene supplies the remainder. The V call is TRBV10-3, the J call TRBJ2-7; 9 positions agree with TRBD1. With 0 bases clipped from V and 3 bases from J, the junction kept 3 bases outside the gene matches. The CDR3 contains 15 residues. The germline V gene has CDR1 ENHRY and CDR2 SYGVKD. Incomplete CDR3 DNA: TGTGCCATCAGTGAGTCTGGGACAGGGTTCTACGAG. Its protein is CAISESGTGFYE. The full CDR3 sequence reads CAISESGTGFYEQYF.

The DNA read from the CDR3 is TGTGCCAGCAGCCGGCTAGCGGGGGGGGAAGAGACC. Translation gives CASSRLAGGEET. In full, the CDR3 reads CASSRLAGGEETQYF. V usage is TRBV11-1 and J usage is TRBJ2-5, with TRBD2 matching over 12 bases. The read stops 3 residues short of the end of the CDR3; the missing end is completed from the germline J gene. This CDR3 comprises 15 residues. CDR1 is SGHAT and CDR2 is FQDESV in the germline V gene (reference sequence). The ends lost 5 bases at V and 3 bases at J; junction bases unmatched: 4.

With regard to this clone: The CDR3 end falls 3 residues outside the read, so it is completed with the germline J gene. The V gene is TRBV5-1, the J gene TRBJ2-3; 9 bases map to TRBD2. J was trimmed by 1 base and V by 0 bases; bases with no gene match: 9. Germline CDR1 reads SGHRS; CDR2 reads YFSETQ. The CDR3 extends over 18 amino acids. CDR3 DNA (partial): TGCGCCAGCAGCTTGGCCGCGGGGGGGCTTTTGGGCACAGATACG. Residues: CASSLAAGGLLGTDT. The CDR3 in its entirety is CASSLAAGGLLGTDTQYF.

About this clone: The read terminates 3 residues ahead of where the CDR3 ends, so the germline J gene completes it. This sequence joins TRBV10-3 and TRBJ2-7; 9 bases are shared with TRBD1. Germline CDR1 ENHRY, CDR2 SYGVKD. The CDR3 contains 14 residues. With 11 bases clipped from V and 3 bases from J, the junction kept 11 bases outside the gene matches. This CDR3 reads CAGRTGASDYEQYF. Incomplete CDR3 DNA: TGTGCCGGCCGGACAGGGGCCTCAGACTACGAG.

To note about this clone: The CDR3 end lies 3 residues beyond the end of the read and is filled in from the germline J gene. The gene calls are TRBV5-1 and TRBJ2-7; 10 bases fit TRBD2. CDR1 is SGHRS, CDR2 YFSETQ, per germline. The CDR3 is made up of 16 amino acids. With V trimmed by 0 bases and J by 1 base, 4 bases remained unmatched. The part of the CDR3 DNA that was read is TGCGCCAGCAGCTTGGAACTAGCGGGAATTTCCTACGAG. This gives the protein CASSLELAGISYE. From start to end, the CDR3 is CASSLELAGISYEQYF.

A remark on this clone: The read falls 3 residues short of the CDR3 end, and the missing part is taken from the germline J gene. The chain carries TRBV5-1 and TRBJ2-3; D remains ambiguous. The germline gives CDR1 SGHRS, CDR2 YFSETQ. This CDR3 region has 15 residues. Trimming pared 1 base from V and 3 bases from J, leaving 12 bases between. The CDR3 protein is CASSLQVFSTDTQYF. Partial CDR3 DNA: TGCGCCAGCAGCTTGCAAGTTTTCAGTACAGATACG.

Comment on this clone: The CDR3 end falls 3 residues outside the read, so it is completed with the germline J gene. J is TRBJ1-1 and V is TRBV3-1 (or the pseudogene TRBV3-2); TRBD1 is a possible D gene (6 bases). V dropped 9 bases and J dropped 1 base, with 12 bases sitting between them. In germline, CDR1 is LGHDT, CDR2 YNNKEL (reference sequence). The CDR3 contains 13 residues. Here the CDR3 reads CASAGQPNTEAFF. The DNA read from the CDR3 is TGTGCCAGTGCGGGACAACCGAACACTGAA.

As for this clone: The read halts 3 residues ahead of the CDR3 end, with the missing end drawn from the germline J gene. V usage is TRBV19 and J usage is TRBJ2-5, with a weak D call TRBD1 (6 bases). The V gene's germline CDR1 is LNHDA and CDR2 SQIVND (reference sequence). CDR3 size: 13 residues. Trimming took 5 bases from V and 2 from J, leaving 9 bases between them. This CDR3 is CASSVGQQETQYF. The covered CDR3 bases are TGTGCCAGTAGTGTCGGACAGCAAGAGACC. Supplemented by reference TRBV19 and TRBJ2-5, the full variable domain reads DGGITQSPKYLFRKEGQNVTLSCEQNLNHDAMYWYRQDPGQGLRLIYYSQIVNDFQKGDIAEGYSVSREKKESFPLTVTSAQKNPTAFYLCASSVGQQETQYFGPGTRLLVL.

About this clone itself: The sequenced fragment ends 3 residues before the CDR3 boundary, so the rest is inferred from the germline J gene. This chain connects TRBV20-1 to TRBJ2-2, with TRBD1 as a possible D gene (6 bases). Trimming took off 3 bases at V and 0 bases at J, with 17 bases between the two ends. The CDR3 spans 17 residues. Per the germline V gene, CDR1 is DFQATT and CDR2 is SNEGSKA (reference sequence). Partial CDR3 DNA: TGCAGTGCTAGTTGTCCTCACGGACAGACGAACACCGGGGAG. Encoded protein: CSASCPHGQTNTGE. The entire CDR3 reads CSASCPHGQTNTGELFF.

On this clone: Coverage ceases 3 residues before the CDR3 finishes, and the germline J gene fills in the end. J is TRBJ1-2 and V is TRBV29-1; perhaps TRBD1 as D (5 bases). Looked up from germline, CDR1 is SQVTM and CDR2 is ANQGSEA. V dropped 1 base and J dropped 5 bases, with 17 bases sitting between them. The CDR3 totals 15 residues. The DNA read from the CDR3 is TGCAGCGTTGAAGGTAAAAGCAGGGAAGGGTATGGC. This encodes CSVEGKSREGYG. The full CDR3 reads CSVEGKSREGYGYTF.

Note on this clone: Read coverage stops 3 residues before the CDR3 terminus; the germline J gene supplies the remainder. The V gene is TRBV20-1, the J gene TRBJ2-7; 9 nucleotides align to TRBD2. From germline, CDR1 is DFQATT and CDR2 SNEGSKA (reference sequence). Trimming cost V 6 bases and J 5 bases; bases outside gene matches: 2. The CDR3 is 11 residues long. This CDR3 reads CSARLADEQYF. CDR3 DNA, as far as it was read: TGCAGTGCCCGACTAGCGGACGAG.

The CDR3 loop reads CASSLIPGLSYEQYF. The DNA read from the CDR3 is TGTGCCAGCAGCTTAATACCGGGTCTTAGCTACGAG. The gene calls are TRBV11-2 and TRBJ2-7; unclear D gene. Read data end 3 residues before the CDR3 end; the end is taken from the germline J gene. Between the trimmed V and J ends, which lost 2 bases and 3 bases, there was a span of 14 bases. Germline V gene data show CDR1 as SGHAT and CDR2 as FQNNGV. The CDR3 runs 15 residues.

For this clone: The sequence runs out 3 residues before the end of the CDR3; the remainder is reconstructed from the germline J gene. V and J are TRBV18 and TRBJ2-3; TRBD1 matches at 7 bases. The germline CDR1 and CDR2 sequences are KGHSH and LQKENI. This CDR3 comprises 13 residues. CDR3: CASSPGQRETQYF. The part of the CDR3 DNA that was read is TGTGCCAGCTCACCGGGACAGAGAGAGACG.